This T cell receptor beta chain comes out of a study of cytomegalovirus exposure and HLA in healthy donors. General study findings and limits: No immune exposure information besides CMV serostatus was available. Reports state that TCR beta sequences accurately predicted most subjects' HLA-A and HLA-B alleles. Specificity for CMV antigens was confirmed in vitro for a few of the CMV-associated chains.

This clone was detected a few times. The antigen is unknown. The CDR3 totals 16 residues. Germline V gene lookup returns CDR1 SGHTA and CDR2 FQGNSA. The V gene end was trimmed by 5 bases and the J gene end by 3 bases; junction bases not matched to a gene: 6. PCR amplification relied on 60 Vbeta primers (plus 13 Jbeta primers). Sequencing used immunoSEQ multiplex PCR; TCRdb keeps in-frame clones, though not all of them. The profile shows about 130,000 clones, approximately 71% of them singletons. Material: PBMCs. The chain links TRBV7-2 to TRBJ2-3; 12 nucleotides align to TRBD2. This receptor was obtained from a woman aged 50 to 60 in good health and CMV-seronegative. In DNA, the CDR3 is TGTGCCAGCAGCGCGCGACTAGCGGGAGCTACAGATACGCAGTATTTT. This gives the protein CASSARLAGATDTQYF.